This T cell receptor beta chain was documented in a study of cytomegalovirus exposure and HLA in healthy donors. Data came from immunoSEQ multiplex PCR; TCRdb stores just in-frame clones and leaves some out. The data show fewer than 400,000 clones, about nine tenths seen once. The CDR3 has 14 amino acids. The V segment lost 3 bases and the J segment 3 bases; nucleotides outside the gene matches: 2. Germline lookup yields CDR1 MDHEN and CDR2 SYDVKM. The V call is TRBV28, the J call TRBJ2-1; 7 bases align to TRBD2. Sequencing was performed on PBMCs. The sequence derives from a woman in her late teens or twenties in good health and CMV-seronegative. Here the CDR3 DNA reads TGTGCCAGCAGTTTCAGCGGGATCTACAATGAGCAGTTCTTC. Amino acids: CASSFSGIYNEQFF.